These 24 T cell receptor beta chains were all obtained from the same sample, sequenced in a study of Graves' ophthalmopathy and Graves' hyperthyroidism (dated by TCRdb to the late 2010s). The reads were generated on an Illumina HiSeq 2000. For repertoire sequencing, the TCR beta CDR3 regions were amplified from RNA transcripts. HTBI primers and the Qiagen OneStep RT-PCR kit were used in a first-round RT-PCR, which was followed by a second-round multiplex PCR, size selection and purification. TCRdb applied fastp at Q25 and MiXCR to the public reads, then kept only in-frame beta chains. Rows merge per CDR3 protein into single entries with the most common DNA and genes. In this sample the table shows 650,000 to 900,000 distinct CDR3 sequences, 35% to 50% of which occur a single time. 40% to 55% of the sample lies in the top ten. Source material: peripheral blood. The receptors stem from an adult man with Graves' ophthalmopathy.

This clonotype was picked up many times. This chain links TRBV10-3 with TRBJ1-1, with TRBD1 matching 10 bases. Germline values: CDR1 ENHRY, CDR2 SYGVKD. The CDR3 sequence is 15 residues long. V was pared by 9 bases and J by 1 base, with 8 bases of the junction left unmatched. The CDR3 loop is CAMAKRDRGNTEAFF. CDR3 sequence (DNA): TGTGCCATGGCGAAAAGGGACAGGGGGAACACTGAAGCTTTCTTT.

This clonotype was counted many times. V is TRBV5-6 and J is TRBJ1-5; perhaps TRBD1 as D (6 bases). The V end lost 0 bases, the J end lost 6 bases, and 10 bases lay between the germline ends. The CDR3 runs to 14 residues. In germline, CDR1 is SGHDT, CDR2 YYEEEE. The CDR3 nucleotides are TGTGCCAGCAGCTTGGTTGGGACACGTCAGCCCCAGCATTTT. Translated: CASSLVGTRQPQHF.

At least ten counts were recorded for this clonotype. CDR3 loop: CASSLAHQGAKDTQYF. CDR3 bases: TGTGCCAGCAGCTTAGCGCACCAGGGGGCGAAAGATACGCAGTATTTT. J is TRBJ2-3 and V is TRBV7-8, with 8 bases identical to TRBD1. Germline-derived CDR1 and CDR2 are SGHVS and FQNEAQ. The V and J ends lost 0 bases and 5 bases, in that order; junction bases with no gene match: 7. This CDR3 contains 16 residues.

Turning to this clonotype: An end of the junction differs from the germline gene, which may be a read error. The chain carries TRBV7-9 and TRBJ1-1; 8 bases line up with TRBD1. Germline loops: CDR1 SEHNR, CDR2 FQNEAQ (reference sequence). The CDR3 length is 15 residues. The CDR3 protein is CAGSSGTGTNTEALF. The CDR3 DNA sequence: TGTGCCGGCAGCTCGGGGACAGGAACGAACACTGAAGCTCTCTTT.

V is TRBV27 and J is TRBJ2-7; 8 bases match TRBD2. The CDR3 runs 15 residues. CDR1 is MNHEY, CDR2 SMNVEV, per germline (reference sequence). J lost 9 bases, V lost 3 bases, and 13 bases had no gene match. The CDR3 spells CASSLSSGGPVRQYF. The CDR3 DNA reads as TGTGCCAGCAGTTTGTCTTCGGGGGGGCCAGTTAGGCAGTACTTC.

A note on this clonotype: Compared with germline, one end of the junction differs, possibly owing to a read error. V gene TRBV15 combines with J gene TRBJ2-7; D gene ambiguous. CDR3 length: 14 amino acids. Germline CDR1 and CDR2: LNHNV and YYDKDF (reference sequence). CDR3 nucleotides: TGTGCCACCAGCAGAGTTTCATTTGGCTACGGGCAGTACTTT. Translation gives CATSRVSFGYGQYF.

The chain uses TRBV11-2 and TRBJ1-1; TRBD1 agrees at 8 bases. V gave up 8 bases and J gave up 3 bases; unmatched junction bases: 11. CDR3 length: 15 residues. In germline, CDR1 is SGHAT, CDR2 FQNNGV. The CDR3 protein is CASRPRTGGDTEAFF. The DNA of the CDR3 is TGTGCCAGCCGCCCCCGCACAGGGGGGGACACTGAAGCTTTCTTT.

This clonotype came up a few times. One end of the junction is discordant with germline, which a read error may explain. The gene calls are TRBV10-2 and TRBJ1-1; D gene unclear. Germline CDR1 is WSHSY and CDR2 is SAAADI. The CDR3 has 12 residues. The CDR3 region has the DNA TGTGCCAGCAGATTCATGCGGACTGAAGCTTTCTTT. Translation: CASRFMRTEAFF.

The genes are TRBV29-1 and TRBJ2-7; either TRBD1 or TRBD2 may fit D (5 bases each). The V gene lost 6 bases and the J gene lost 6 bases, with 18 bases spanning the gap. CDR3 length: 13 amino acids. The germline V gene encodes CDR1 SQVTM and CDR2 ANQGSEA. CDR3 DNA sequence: TGCAGCGTCCAACGGGACGGCACCTCCGAGCAGTACTTC. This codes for CSVQRDGTSEQYF.

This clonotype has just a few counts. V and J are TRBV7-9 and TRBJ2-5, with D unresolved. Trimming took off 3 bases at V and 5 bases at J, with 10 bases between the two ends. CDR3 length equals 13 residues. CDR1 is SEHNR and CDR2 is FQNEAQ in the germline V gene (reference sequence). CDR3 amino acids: CASSLAGYETQYF. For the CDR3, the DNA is TGTGCCAGCAGCTTGGCCGGGTACGAGACCCAGTACTTC.

CDR3 amino acids: CASKFGGNYGYTF. For the CDR3, the DNA is TGTGCCAGCAAATTTGGGGGGAACTATGGCTACACCTTC. This sequence joins TRBV5-4 and TRBJ1-2; tentatively, D is TRBD1 (5 bases). Trimming left V 6 bases short and J 2 bases short, with 11 bases between. The CDR3 is 13 amino acids. From germline, CDR1 is SGHNT and CDR2 YYREEE (reference sequence).

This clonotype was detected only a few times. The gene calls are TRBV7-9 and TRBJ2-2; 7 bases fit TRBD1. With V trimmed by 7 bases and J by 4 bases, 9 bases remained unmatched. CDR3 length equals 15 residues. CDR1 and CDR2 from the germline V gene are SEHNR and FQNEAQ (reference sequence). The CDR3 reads CASTSTGSFTGELFF. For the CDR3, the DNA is TGTGCCAGCACCTCGACAGGGTCATTCACCGGGGAGCTGTTTTTT.

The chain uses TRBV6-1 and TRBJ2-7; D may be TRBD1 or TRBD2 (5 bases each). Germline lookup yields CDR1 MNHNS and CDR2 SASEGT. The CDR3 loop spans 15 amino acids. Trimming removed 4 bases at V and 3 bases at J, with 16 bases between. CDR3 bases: TGTGCCAGCAGTGCCTCCCCGACAGACTACTACGAGCAGTACTTC. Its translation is CASSASPTDYYEQYF.

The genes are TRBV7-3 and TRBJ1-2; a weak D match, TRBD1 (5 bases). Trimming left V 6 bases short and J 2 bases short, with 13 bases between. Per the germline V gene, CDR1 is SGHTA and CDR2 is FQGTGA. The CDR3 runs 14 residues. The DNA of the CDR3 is TGTGCCAGCAGTTCCCGGGGCCAAAACTATGGCTACACCTTC. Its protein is CASSSRGQNYGYTF. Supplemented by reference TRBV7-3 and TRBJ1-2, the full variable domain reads GAGVSQTPSNKVTEKGKYVELRCDPISGHTALYWYRQSLGQGPEFLIYFQGTGAADDSGLPNDRFFAVRPEGSVSTLKIQRTERGDSAVYLCASSSRGQNYGYTFGSGTRLTVV.

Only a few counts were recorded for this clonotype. CDR3 nucleotide sequence: TGTGCCAGTAGTATAGCCGGTAGGCAAGAGACCCAGTACTTC. It yields the protein CASSIAGRQETQYF. The V and J genes are TRBV19 and TRBJ2-5; D ambiguous. Germline V CDR1 and CDR2: LNHDA, SQIVND (reference sequence). The CDR3 has 14 residues. V lost 1 base and J 2 bases, leaving 8 bases between the germline ends.

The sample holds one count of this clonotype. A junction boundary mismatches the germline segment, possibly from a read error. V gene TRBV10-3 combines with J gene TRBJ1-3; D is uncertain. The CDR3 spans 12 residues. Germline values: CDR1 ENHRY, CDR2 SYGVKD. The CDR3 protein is CASSYFGNTIYF. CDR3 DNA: TGTGCCAGCAGTTACTTTGGAAACACCATATATTTT.

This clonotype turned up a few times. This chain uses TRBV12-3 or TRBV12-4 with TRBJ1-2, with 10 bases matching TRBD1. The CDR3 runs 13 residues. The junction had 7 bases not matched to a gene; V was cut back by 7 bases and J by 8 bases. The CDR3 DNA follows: TGTGCCAGCAATACGGACAGGGGGGAAGGCTACACCTTC. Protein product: CASNTDRGEGYTF.

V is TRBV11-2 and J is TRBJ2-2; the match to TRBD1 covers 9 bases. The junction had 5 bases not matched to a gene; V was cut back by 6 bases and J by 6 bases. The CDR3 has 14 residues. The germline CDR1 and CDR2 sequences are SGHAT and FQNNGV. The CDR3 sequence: CASRKDRGPGELFF. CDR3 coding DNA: TGTGCCAGCAGGAAGGACAGGGGTCCCGGGGAGCTGTTTTTT.

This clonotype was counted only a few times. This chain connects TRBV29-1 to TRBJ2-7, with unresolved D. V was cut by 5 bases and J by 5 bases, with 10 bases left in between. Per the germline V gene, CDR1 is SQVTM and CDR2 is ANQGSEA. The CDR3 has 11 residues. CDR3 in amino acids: CSVLGMDEQYF. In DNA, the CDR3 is TGCAGCGTTTTAGGAATGGACGAGCAGTACTTC.

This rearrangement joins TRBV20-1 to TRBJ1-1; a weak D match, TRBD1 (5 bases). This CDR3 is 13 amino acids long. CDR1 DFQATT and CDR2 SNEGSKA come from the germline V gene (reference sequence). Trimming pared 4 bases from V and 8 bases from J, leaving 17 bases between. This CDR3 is CSATPGGGREAFF. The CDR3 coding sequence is TGCAGTGCTACCCCTGGGGGGGGGAGGGAAGCTTTCTTT.

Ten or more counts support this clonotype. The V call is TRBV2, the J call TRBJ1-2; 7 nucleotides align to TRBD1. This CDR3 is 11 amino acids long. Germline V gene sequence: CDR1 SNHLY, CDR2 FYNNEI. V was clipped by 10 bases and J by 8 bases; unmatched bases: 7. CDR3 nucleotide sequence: TGTGCCACACAGGGGCTCGGCGGCTACACCTTC. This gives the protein CATQGLGGYTF. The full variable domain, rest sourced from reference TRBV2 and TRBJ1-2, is EPEVTQTPSHQVTQMGQEVILRCVPISNHLYFYWYRQILGQKVEFLVSFYNNEISEKSEIFDDQFSVERPDGSNFTLKIRSTKLEDSAMYFCATQGLGGYTFGSGTRLTVV.

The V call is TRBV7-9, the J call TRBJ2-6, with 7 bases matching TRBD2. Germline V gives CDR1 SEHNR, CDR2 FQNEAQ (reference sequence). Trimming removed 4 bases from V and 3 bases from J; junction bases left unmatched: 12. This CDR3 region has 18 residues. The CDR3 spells CASSSTVGGVVGANVLTF. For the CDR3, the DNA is TGTGCCAGCAGCTCCACGGTTGGGGGGGTGGTTGGGGCCAACGTCCTGACTTTC.

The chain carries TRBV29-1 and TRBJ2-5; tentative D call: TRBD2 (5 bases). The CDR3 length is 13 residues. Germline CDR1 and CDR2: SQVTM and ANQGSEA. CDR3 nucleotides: TGCAGTGTTTTGGACTGGGCACAAGAGACCCAGTACTTC. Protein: CSVLDWAQETQYF. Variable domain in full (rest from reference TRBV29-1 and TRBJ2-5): SAVISQKPSRDICQRGTSLTIQCQVDSQVTMMFWYRQQPGQSLTLIATANQGSEATYESGFVIDKFPISRPNLTFSTLTVSNMSPEDSSIYLCSVLDWAQETQYFGPGTRLLVL.

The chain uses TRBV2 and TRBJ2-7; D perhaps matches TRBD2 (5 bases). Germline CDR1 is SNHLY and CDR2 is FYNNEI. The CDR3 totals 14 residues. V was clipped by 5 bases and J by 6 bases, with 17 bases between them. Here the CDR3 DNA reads TGTGCCAGCAGTTTAATCCCCATCGGAGGCGAGCAGTACTTC. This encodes CASSLIPIGGEQYF.